What follows are 21 T cell receptor beta chains derived from one specimen sequenced in a study of OX40 agonist ivuxolimab in advanced cancers. Sequencing used immunoSEQ multiplex PCR; TCRdb keeps in-frame clones, though not all of them. The sample carries approximately 80,000 clones, 94% recorded once. Specimen: CD4+ or CD8+ T cells sorted from blood, collected in a trial of the OX40 agonist ivuxolimab. Receptor source: an adult with an advanced solid tumor such as melanoma, head and neck, liver or kidney cancer.

The rearrangement links TRBV4-2 to TRBJ2-7, with TRBD1 as a possible D gene (5 bases). The CDR3 sequence is 14 residues long. Germline CDR1 reads LGHNA; CDR2 reads YNFKEQ. The ends were cut back, 1 base at V and 5 bases at J, with 12 bases in the middle. For the CDR3, the DNA is TGTGCCAGCAGCCAAGGTAACAGGAACAACGAGCAGTACTTC. Its translation is CASSQGNRNNEQYF.

The gene calls are TRBV19 and TRBJ2-1, with D perhaps matching TRBD2 (6 bases). Trimming left V 6 bases short and J 7 bases short, with 10 bases between. This CDR3 has 12 residues. Germline V gene data show CDR1 as LNHDA and CDR2 as SQIVND (reference sequence). The CDR3 DNA is TGTGCCAGTAGCCCGGGGGTGAATGAGCAGTTCTTC. It codes for CASSPGVNEQFF.

This clone was detected once. The chain joins TRBV4-1 to TRBJ2-1; TRBD2 might be the D (6 bases). CDR1 is MGHRA and CDR2 is YSYEKL in the germline V gene. V dropped 4 bases and J dropped 7 bases, with 14 bases sitting between them. This CDR3 has 14 residues. The CDR3 DNA reads TGCGCCAGCAGCCTCATCCCGGGGAGGAATGAGCAGTTCTTC. It yields the protein CASSLIPGRNEQFF.

The chain uses TRBV5-4 and TRBJ2-7, with D unresolved. CDR1 and CDR2 (germline): SGHNT, YYREEE (reference sequence). V was cut by 4 bases and J by 3 bases, with 17 bases left in between. The CDR3 is 15 residues long. The DNA for the CDR3 is TGTGCCAGCAGCCCGGCCTTTTTTGGTGACTACGAGCAGTACTTC. Translation gives CASSPAFFGDYEQYF.

V is TRBV5-4 and J is TRBJ2-7; 9 bases agree with TRBD1. Germline V CDR1 and CDR2: SGHNT, YYREEE (reference sequence). The V segment lost 1 base and the J segment 5 bases; nucleotides outside the gene matches: 7. The CDR3 loop spans 15 amino acids. The CDR3 is CASSLSGTGFHEQYF. The CDR3 nucleotides are TGTGCCAGCAGCTTGTCGGGGACAGGGTTCCACGAGCAGTACTTC.

This clone appeared a few times. The V call is TRBV30, the J call TRBJ2-2; tentatively, D is TRBD1 or TRBD2 (5 bases each). This CDR3 region has 14 residues. The germline V gene has CDR1 GTSNPN and CDR2 SVGIG (reference sequence). The germline V and J ends were trimmed by 6 bases and 3 bases, with 14 bases remaining between them. The CDR3 loop is CACKRGKDTGELFF. For the CDR3, the DNA is TGTGCCTGCAAGAGGGGAAAGGACACCGGGGAGCTGTTTTTT.

This clone was recorded only once. V and J are TRBV7-7 and TRBJ2-2; D gene ambiguous. This CDR3 is built from 13 residues. The germline V gene encodes CDR1 SSHAT and CDR2 FNYEAQ (reference sequence). Deletions cut 5 bases from V and 8 bases from J, with 12 bases between. CDR3 in DNA: TGTGCCAGCAGCCCATACAGCGCGGGGGAGCTGTTTTTT. This encodes CASSPYSAGELFF.

The chain is built from TRBV6-6 and TRBJ1-4, with a weak D call TRBD1 (6 bases). The CDR3 has 15 amino acids. Germline CDR1 reads MNHNY; CDR2 reads SVGAGI (reference sequence). The V and J ends lost 1 base and 5 bases respectively, with 11 bases between them. CDR3 sequence reads: CASSYYDRPNEKLFF. The CDR3 nucleotides are TGTGCCAGCAGTTACTACGACAGGCCAAATGAAAAACTGTTTTTT.

The J gene is TRBJ1-2, the V gene TRBV27; TRBD1 might be the D (6 bases). V was trimmed by 10 bases and J by 3 bases, leaving 15 bases between them. The CDR3 covers 13 residues. Germline V CDR1 and CDR2: MNHEY, SMNVEV (reference sequence). CDR3 DNA: TGTGCCACGATGTCAGGGGAGTACTATGGCTACACCTTC. This encodes CATMSGEYYGYTF.

The chain combines TRBV6-5 with TRBJ2-7; D ambiguous. This CDR3 has 12 amino acids. Trimming removed 5 bases from V and 4 bases from J, with 9 bases in between. The germline V gene has CDR1 MNHEY and CDR2 SVGAGI. For the CDR3, the DNA is TGTGCCAGCAGTCTCCCCTCTTACGAGCAGTACTTC. Its protein is CASSLPSYEQYF.

The chain is built from TRBV18 and TRBJ2-7; TRBD1 is a possible D gene (7 bases). The CDR3 extends over 16 amino acids. CDR1 and CDR2 from the germline V gene are KGHSH and LQKENI. Trimming stripped 0 bases from V and 1 base from J, with 13 bases between. CDR3: CASSPPGRGESYEQYF. CDR3 nucleotides: TGTGCCAGCTCACCACCCGGCAGGGGGGAATCCTACGAGCAGTACTTC.

The rearrangement links TRBV6-4 to TRBJ1-1; D is unresolved. Trimming removed 3 bases at V and 5 bases at J, with 7 bases between. The CDR3 is made up of 12 amino acids. Germline V gene data show CDR1 as MRHNA and CDR2 as SNTAGT. DNA of the CDR3: TGTGCCAGCAGTGAGTGGGGTACTGAAGCTTTCTTT. Its protein product is CASSEWGTEAFF.

The gene calls are TRBV9 and TRBJ2-2; 9 bases map to TRBD1. The CDR3 is 16 residues long. Germline CDR1 SGDLS, CDR2 YYNGEE. Germline trimming cut 1 base from V and 5 bases from J; bases unmatched to any gene: 6. In DNA form, the CDR3 reads TGTGCCAGCAGCGTAAACTGGGACAGGGATACCGGGGAGCTGTTTTTT. Translation gives CASSVNWDRDTGELFF.

As regards this clone: Additional DNA sequences in this sample encode the identical CDR3. This rearrangement joins TRBV28 to TRBJ1-5; unclear D gene. Germline V gene lookup returns CDR1 MDHEN and CDR2 SYDVKM. V lost 3 bases and J 1 base, leaving 4 bases between the germline ends. CDR3 length equals 13 residues. The CDR3 region is CASSLGSNQPQHF. For the CDR3, the DNA is TGTGCCAGCAGTTTGGGCAGCAATCAGCCCCAGCATTTT.

This clone showed up just once. The genes are TRBV11-2 and TRBJ2-5, with 7 bases identical to TRBD1. After removal of 4 bases from V and 7 bases from J, the junction contained 9 bases not matched to a gene. Germline V gene lookup returns CDR1 SGHAT and CDR2 FQNNGV. The CDR3 is 14 amino acids. CDR3 in DNA: TGTGCCAGCAGCTACCCCCAGGGGGTTCGGACCCAGTACTTC. This gives the protein CASSYPQGVRTQYF.

V and J are TRBV7-9 and TRBJ2-7; D is unclear. In germline, CDR1 is SEHNR, CDR2 FQNEAQ (reference sequence). Trimming removed 5 bases from V and 6 bases from J, with 17 bases in between. This CDR3 contains 14 residues. The CDR3 spells CASSRVITAGEQYF. DNA for the CDR3: TGTGCCAGCAGCCGCGTTATTACGGCAGGCGAGCAGTACTTC.

The chain recombines TRBV27 with TRBJ2-1, with D possibly being TRBD2 (5 bases). V was cut by 1 base and J by 4 bases, with 26 bases left in between. The germline V gene has CDR1 MNHEY and CDR2 SMNVEV (reference sequence). The CDR3 length is 20 residues. CDR3 bases: TGTGCCAGCAGTTTATATTCGGGGATCCTCTCCCCCGGGAAATACAATGAGCAGTTCTTC. Translated: CASSLYSGILSPGKYNEQFF.

J is TRBJ2-2 and V is TRBV29-1, with 13 bases that match TRBD2. The junction had 10 bases not matched to a gene; V was cut back by 0 bases and J by 0 bases. This CDR3 comprises 20 residues. From germline, CDR1 is SQVTM and CDR2 ANQGSEA. CDR3 amino acids: CSVEEFRATSGGPNTGELFF. The CDR3 region has the DNA TGCAGCGTTGAAGAGTTTCGGGCGACTAGCGGGGGGCCGAACACCGGGGAGCTGTTTTTT.

J is TRBJ1-2 and V is TRBV6-5; D might be TRBD1 (5 bases). Germline lookup yields CDR1 MNHEY and CDR2 SVGAGI. Trimming took 6 bases from V and 2 from J, leaving 13 bases between them. The CDR3 covers 14 residues. DNA of the CDR3: TGTGCCAGCAGCCAGGGAGGGGAGAACTATGGCTACACCTTC. Encoded protein: CASSQGGENYGYTF.

V is TRBV7-3 and J is TRBJ2-2; D possibly uses TRBD1 or TRBD2 (6 bases each). The CDR3 is made up of 15 amino acids. Trimming shortened V by 5 bases and J by 5 bases, and 15 bases separated the two germline ends. Looked up from germline, CDR1 is SGHTA and CDR2 is FQGTGA. The CDR3 region is CASSLGGLWTGELFF. The CDR3 DNA follows: TGTGCCAGCAGCCTTGGGGGGCTGTGGACCGGGGAGCTGTTTTTT.

The chain joins TRBV28 to TRBJ2-7, with TRBD2 matching 9 bases. The germline gives CDR1 MDHEN, CDR2 SYDVKM. V was pared by 2 bases and J by 3 bases, with 8 bases of the junction left unmatched. The CDR3 is made up of 16 amino acids. CDR3 DNA sequence: TGTGCCAGCAGTTTACCCAAAGTTAGCGGGAGCTACGAGCAGTACTTC. Amino acids: CASSLPKVSGSYEQYF.